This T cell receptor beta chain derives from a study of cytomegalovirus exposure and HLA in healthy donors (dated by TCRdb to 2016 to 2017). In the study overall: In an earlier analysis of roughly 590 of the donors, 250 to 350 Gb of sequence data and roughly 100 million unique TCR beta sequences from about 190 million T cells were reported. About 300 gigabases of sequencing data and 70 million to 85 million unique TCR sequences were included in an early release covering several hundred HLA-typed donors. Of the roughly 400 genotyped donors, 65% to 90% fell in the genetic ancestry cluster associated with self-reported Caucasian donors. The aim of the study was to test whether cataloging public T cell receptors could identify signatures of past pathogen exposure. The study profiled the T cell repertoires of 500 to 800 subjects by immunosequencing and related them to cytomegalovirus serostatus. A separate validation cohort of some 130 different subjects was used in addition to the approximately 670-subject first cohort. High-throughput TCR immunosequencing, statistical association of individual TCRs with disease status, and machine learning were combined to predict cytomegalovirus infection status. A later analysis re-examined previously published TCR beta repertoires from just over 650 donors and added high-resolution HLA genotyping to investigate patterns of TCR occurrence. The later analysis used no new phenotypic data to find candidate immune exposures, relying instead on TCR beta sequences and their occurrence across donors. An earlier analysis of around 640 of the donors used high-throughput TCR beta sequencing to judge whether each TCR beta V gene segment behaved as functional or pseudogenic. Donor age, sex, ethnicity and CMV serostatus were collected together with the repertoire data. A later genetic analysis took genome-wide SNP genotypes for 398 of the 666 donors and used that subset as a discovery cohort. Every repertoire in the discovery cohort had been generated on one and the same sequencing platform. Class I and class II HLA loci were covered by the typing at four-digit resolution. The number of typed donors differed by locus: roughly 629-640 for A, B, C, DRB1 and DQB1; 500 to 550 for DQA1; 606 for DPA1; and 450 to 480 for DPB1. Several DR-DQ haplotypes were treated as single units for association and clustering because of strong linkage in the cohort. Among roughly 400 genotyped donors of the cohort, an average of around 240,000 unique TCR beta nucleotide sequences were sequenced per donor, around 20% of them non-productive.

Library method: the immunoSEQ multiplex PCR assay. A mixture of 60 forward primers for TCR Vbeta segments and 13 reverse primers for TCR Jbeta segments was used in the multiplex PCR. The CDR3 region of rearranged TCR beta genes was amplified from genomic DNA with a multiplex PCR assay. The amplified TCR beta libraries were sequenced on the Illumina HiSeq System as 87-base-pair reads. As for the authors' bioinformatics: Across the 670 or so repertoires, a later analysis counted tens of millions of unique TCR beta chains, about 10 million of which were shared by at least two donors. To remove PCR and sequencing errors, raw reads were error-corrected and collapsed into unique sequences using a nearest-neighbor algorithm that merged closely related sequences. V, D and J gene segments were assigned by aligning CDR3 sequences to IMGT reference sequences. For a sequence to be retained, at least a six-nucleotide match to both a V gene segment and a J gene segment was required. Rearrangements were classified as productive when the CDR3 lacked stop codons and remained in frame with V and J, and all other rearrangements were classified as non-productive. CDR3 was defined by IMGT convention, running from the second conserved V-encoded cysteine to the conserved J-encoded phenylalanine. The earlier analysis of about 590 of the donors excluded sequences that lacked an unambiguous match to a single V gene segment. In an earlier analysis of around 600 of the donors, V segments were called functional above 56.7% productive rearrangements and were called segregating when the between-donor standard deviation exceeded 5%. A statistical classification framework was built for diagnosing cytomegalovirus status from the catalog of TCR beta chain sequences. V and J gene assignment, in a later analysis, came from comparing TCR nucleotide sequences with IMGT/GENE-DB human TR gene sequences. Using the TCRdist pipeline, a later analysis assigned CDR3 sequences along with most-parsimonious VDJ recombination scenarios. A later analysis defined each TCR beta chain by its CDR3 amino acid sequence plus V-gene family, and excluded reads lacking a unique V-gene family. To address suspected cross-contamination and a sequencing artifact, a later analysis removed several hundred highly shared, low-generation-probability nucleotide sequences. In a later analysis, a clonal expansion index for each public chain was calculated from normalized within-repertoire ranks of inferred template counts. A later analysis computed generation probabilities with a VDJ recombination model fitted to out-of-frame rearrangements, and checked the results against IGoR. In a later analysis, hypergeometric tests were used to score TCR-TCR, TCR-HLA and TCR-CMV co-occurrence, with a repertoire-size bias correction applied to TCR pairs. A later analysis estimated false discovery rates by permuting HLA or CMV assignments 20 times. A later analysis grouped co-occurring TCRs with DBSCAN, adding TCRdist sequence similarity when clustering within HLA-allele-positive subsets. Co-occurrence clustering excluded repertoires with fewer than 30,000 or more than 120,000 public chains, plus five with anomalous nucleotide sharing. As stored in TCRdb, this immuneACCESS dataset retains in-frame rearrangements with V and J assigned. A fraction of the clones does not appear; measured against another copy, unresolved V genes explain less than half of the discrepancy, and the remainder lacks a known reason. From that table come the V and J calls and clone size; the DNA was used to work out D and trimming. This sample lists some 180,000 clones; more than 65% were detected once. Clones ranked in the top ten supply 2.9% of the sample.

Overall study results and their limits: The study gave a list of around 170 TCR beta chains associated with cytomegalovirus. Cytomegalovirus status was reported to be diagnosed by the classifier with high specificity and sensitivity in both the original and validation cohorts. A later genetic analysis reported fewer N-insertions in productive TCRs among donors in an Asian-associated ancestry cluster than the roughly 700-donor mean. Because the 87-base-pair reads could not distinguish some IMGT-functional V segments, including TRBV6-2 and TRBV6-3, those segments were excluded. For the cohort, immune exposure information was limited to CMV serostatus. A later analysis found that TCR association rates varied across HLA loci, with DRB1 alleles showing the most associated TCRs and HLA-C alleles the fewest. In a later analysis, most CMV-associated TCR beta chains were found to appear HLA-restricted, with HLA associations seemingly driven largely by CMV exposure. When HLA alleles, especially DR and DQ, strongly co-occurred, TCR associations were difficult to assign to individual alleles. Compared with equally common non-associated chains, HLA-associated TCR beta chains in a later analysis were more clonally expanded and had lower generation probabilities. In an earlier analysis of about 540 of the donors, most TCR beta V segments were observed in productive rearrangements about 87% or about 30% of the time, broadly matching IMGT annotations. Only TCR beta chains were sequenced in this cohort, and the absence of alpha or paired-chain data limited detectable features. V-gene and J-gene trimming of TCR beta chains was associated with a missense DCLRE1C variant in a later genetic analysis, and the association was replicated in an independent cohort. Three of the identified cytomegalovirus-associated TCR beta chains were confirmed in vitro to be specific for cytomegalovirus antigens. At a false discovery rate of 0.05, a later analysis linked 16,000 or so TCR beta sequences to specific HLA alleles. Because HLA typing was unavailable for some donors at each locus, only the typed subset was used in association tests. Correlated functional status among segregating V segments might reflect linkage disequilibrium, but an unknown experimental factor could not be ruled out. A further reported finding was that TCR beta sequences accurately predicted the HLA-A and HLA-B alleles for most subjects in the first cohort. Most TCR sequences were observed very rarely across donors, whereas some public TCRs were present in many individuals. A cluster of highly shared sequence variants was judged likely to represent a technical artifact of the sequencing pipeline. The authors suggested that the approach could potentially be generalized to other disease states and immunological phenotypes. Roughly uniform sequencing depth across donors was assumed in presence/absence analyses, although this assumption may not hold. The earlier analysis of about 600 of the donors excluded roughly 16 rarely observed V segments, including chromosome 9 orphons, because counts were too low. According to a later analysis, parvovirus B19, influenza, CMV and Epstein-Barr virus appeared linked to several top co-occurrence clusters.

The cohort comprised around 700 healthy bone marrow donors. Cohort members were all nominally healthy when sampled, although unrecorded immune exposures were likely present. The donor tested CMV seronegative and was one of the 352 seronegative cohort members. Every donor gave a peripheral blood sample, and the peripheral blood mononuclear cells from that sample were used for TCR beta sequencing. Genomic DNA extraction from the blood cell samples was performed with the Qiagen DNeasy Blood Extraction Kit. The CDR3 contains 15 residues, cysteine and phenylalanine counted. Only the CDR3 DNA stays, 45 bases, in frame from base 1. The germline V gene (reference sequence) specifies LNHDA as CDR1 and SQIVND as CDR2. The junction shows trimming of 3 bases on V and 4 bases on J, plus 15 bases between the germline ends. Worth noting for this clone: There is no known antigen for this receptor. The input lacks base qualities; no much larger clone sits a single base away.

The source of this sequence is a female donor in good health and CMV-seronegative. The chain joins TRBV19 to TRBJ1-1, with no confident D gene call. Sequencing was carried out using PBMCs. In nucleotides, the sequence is TGTGCCAGTAGTATGAGGCGACGCCAGTCCACTGAAGCTTTCTTT. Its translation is CASSMRRRQSTEAFF.